Below are 21 T cell receptor beta chains sequenced from a single sample in a study of blood T cell repertoires in COVID-19. TCRdb's copy holds only in-frame clones and misses some; the assay was immunoSEQ multiplex PCR. The sample consists of just over 95,000 clones, 75% to 95% of them appearing once. The sequenced sample was peripheral blood. Receptor source: a man aged 55 to 70 with acute or convalescent COVID-19.

CDR3: CASSVLEDTQYF. The CDR3 DNA follows: TGTGCCAGCAGTGTGTTGGAGGATACGCAGTATTTT. The chain links TRBV2 to TRBJ2-3; D gene ambiguous. The CDR3 consists of 12 residues. V was clipped by 4 bases and J by 6 bases, with 8 bases between them. The germline V gene has CDR1 SNHLY and CDR2 FYNNEI.

CDR3 residues: CATCPGLAYEQYV. The DNA for the CDR3 is TGTGCCACGTGTCCAGGGTTAGCCTACGAGCAGTACGTC. The V call is TRBV10-3, the J call TRBJ2-7; the D gene is possibly TRBD1 (5 bases). Germline CDR1 is ENHRY and CDR2 is SYGVKD. The CDR3 runs 13 residues. V was clipped by 10 bases and J by 2 bases, with 15 bases between them.

V usage is TRBV15 and J usage is TRBJ2-3, with TRBD2 identical over 9 bases. CDR1 and CDR2 from the germline V gene are LNHNV and YYDKDF (reference sequence). Unmatched junction bases numbered 17, after V lost 8 bases and J lost 2 bases. This CDR3 is 18 amino acids long. CDR3 in amino acids: CATAAGSGGSYTTDTQYF. For the CDR3, the DNA is TGTGCCACCGCTGCCGGGAGCGGGGGGTCGTATACCACAGATACGCAGTATTTT.

The V call is TRBV5-1, the J call TRBJ2-3; 8 bases map to TRBD1. Per the germline V gene, CDR1 is SGHRS and CDR2 is YFSETQ. CDR3 length equals 16 residues. V dropped 0 bases and J dropped 1; count of bases not matched to a gene: 4. As DNA, the CDR3 is TGCGCCAGCAGCTTGGCTGTCAGGGGGCGCACAGATACGCAGTATTTT. Translation gives CASSLAVRGRTDTQYF.

This chain connects TRBV27 to TRBJ1-4; 9 positions agree with TRBD1. The V gene end was trimmed by 6 bases and the J gene end by 6 bases; junction bases not matched to a gene: 8. The length of the CDR3 is 15 residues. Looked up from germline, CDR1 is MNHEY and CDR2 is SMNVEV (reference sequence). Here the CDR3 DNA reads TGTGCCAGCAGGCCGATCCGGGACAGGGATGAAAAACTGTTTTTT. The encoded protein is CASRPIRDRDEKLFF.

This clone was detected once. The chain uses TRBV18 and TRBJ1-5; 7 positions match TRBD1. CDR3 size: 14 residues. With 6 bases clipped from V and 4 bases from J, the junction kept 6 bases outside the gene matches. Germline CDR1 reads KGHSH; CDR2 reads LQKENI. Here the CDR3 reads CASSESGGNQPQHF. In nucleotides, the CDR3 is TGTGCCAGCTCGGAGTCAGGGGGAAATCAGCCCCAGCATTTT. The full variable domain, in which reference TRBV18 and TRBJ1-5 provide the parts outside the CDR3, is NAGVMQNPRHLVRRRGQEARLRCSPMKGHSHVYWYRQLPEEGLKFMVYLQKENIIDESGMPKERFSAEFPKEGPSILRIQQVVRGDSAAYFCASSESGGNQPQHFGDGTRLSIL.

The chain links TRBV5-8 to TRBJ1-1; perhaps TRBD1 as D (5 bases). This CDR3 is 15 amino acids long. Germline CDR1 reads SGHTS; CDR2 reads YDEGEE. V was cut by 7 bases and J by 5 bases, with 21 bases left in between. The CDR3 is CASPRIGGRSTEAFF. In DNA form, the CDR3 reads TGTGCCAGCCCCCGGATCGGGGGAAGGAGTACTGAAGCTTTCTTT.

This clone has just one count. This rearrangement joins TRBV10-3 to TRBJ1-2; 7 positions match TRBD1. CDR1 and CDR2 from the germline V gene are ENHRY and SYGVKD. This CDR3 has 16 amino acids. V was pared by 4 bases and J by 3 bases, with 11 bases of the junction left unmatched. The CDR3 DNA sequence: TGTGCCATCAGTGCCCCGACAGGGTTGGAGGACTATGGCTACACCTTC. It yields the protein CAISAPTGLEDYGYTF.

Only one count was recorded for this clone. The genes are TRBV9 and TRBJ2-5; 8 nucleotides line up with TRBD2. Germline CDR1 reads SGDLS; CDR2 reads YYNGEE. Trimming removed 0 bases from V and 5 bases from J; junction bases left unmatched: 6. The CDR3 has 15 amino acids. CDR3 protein: CASSVAGGLKETQYF. CDR3 DNA sequence: TGTGCCAGCAGCGTAGCGGGGGGGCTTAAGGAGACCCAGTACTTC.

This clone was detected once. This chain's CDR3 is CASSPTGDRNTIYF. CDR3 bases: TGTGCCAGCTCACCGACGGGAGACCGAAACACCATATATTTT. This chain uses TRBV18 with TRBJ1-3; D gene uncertain. Germline CDR1 KGHSH, CDR2 LQKENI. This CDR3 has 14 residues. The V and J ends lost 3 bases and 5 bases respectively, with 11 bases between them.

V and J are TRBV18 and TRBJ1-4; the D is unclear. Trimming took off 6 bases at V and 2 bases at J, with 10 bases between the two ends. The CDR3 length is 14 residues. In germline, CDR1 is KGHSH, CDR2 LQKENI. CDR3 bases: TGTGCCAGCTCGAGGTCCGGCACTAATGAAAAACTGTTTTTT. This translates into CASSRSGTNEKLFF.

The chain carries TRBV6-5 and TRBJ1-3, with 7 bases lining up with TRBD1. V shed 6 bases and J 2 bases; nucleotides not matched to a gene: 4. Germline CDR1 and CDR2: MNHEY and SVGAGI. CDR3 length: 14 residues. The CDR3 reads CASRRTGAGNTIYF. CDR3 DNA sequence: TGTGCCAGCAGGCGTACAGGGGCTGGAAACACCATATATTTT.

The gene calls are TRBV7-9 and TRBJ1-1, with D possibly being TRBD1 (6 bases). There are 15 residues in the CDR3. Trimming shortened V by 1 base and J by 6 bases, and 15 bases separated the two germline ends. Germline V gene sequence: CDR1 SEHNR, CDR2 FQNEAQ (reference sequence). CDR3 in DNA: TGTGCCAGCAGCTTAGAGAGGGTGGGGGCGCCTGAAGCTTTCTTT. It codes for CASSLERVGAPEAFF.

This chain links TRBV6-5 with TRBJ2-7, with D possibly matching TRBD2 (6 bases). Germline assignment: CDR1 MNHEY and CDR2 SVGAGI. V lost 4 bases and J 4 bases, leaving 14 bases between the germline ends. The CDR3 extends over 14 amino acids. As DNA, the CDR3 is TGTGCCAGCAGTTCCCCCGGGGGTCGGTACGAGCAGTACTTC. It codes for CASSSPGGRYEQYF.

The chain links TRBV6-5 to TRBJ1-5, with TRBD1 matching 10 bases. V gave up 6 bases and J gave up 7 bases; unmatched junction bases: 9. Germline V gives CDR1 MNHEY, CDR2 SVGAGI. The CDR3 is 15 amino acids. CDR3 protein: CASSPRRGQGQPQHF. The CDR3 DNA reads TGTGCCAGCAGCCCCCGGAGGGGACAGGGGCAGCCCCAGCATTTT.

The genes are TRBV12-3 or TRBV12-4 and TRBJ1-2; 8 bases are shared with TRBD1. This CDR3 spans 13 amino acids. V trimming: 8 bases; J trimming: 7 bases; junction bases outside the gene matches: 9. The CDR3 sequence: CASLRQGNSGYTF. The CDR3 DNA sequence: TGTGCCAGCTTGAGACAGGGGAACAGTGGCTACACCTTC.

This clone came up once. The V and J genes are TRBV2 and TRBJ1-5; D is possibly TRBD1 (5 bases). The V end was cut by 10 bases, the J end by 1 base, with 11 bases between. The CDR3 runs to 13 residues. CDR1 and CDR2 (germline): SNHLY, FYNNEI. CDR3: CATDQGSNQPQHF. In DNA, the CDR3 is TGTGCCACCGACCAGGGAAGCAATCAGCCCCAGCATTTT.

The genes are TRBV7-9 and TRBJ1-6, with D unresolved. V shed 1 base and J shed 2 bases, with 6 bases lying between them. The CDR3 sequence is 15 residues long. Germline V gene sequence: CDR1 SEHNR, CDR2 FQNEAQ (reference sequence). The CDR3 reads CASSLGSTYNSPLHF. The CDR3 DNA reads TGTGCCAGCAGCTTAGGCAGTACCTATAATTCACCCCTCCACTTT.

The rearrangement uses TRBV6-5 and TRBJ2-1; possibly TRBD1 for D (6 bases). Trimming left V 0 bases short and J 0 bases short, with 6 bases between. In germline, CDR1 is MNHEY, CDR2 SVGAGI. CDR3 size: 15 residues. Here the CDR3 DNA reads TGTGCCAGCAGTTACTCAGGGGGCTCCTACAATGAGCAGTTCTTC. It specifies CASSYSGGSYNEQFF.

This clone has more than one count but fewer than ten. The rearrangement uses TRBV9 and TRBJ1-1, with 9 bases aligning to TRBD1. Germline CDR1 and CDR2: SGDLS and YYNGEE. The CDR3 is 18 amino acids. Germline trimming cut 0 bases from V and 2 bases from J; bases unmatched to any gene: 11. This CDR3 reads CASSVEGAGTGINTEAFF. The CDR3 nucleotides read TGTGCCAGCAGCGTAGAAGGTGCCGGGACAGGGATAAACACTGAAGCTTTCTTT.

This clone was recorded once. The rearrangement links TRBV28 to TRBJ1-2; 7 bases agree with TRBD1. The ends lost 6 bases at V and 7 bases at J; junction bases unmatched: 5. The germline CDR1 and CDR2 sequences are MDHEN and SYDVKM. This CDR3 is built from 12 residues. Here the CDR3 reads CASSTGARGYTF. CDR3 DNA sequence: TGTGCCAGCAGCACAGGGGCGCGTGGCTACACCTTC.